The 21 T cell receptor beta chains below come from one sample, sequenced in a study of Ad26.COV2.S vaccination and SARS-CoV-2 variants. Stated treatment: around 19 received Ad26.COV2.S at low or high dose, single or two shots; about 5 received placebo; per-sample allocation not given. Specimens were obtained on day 63 following the first vaccine or placebo injection. Measured with immunoSEQ multiplex PCR; TCRdb has only the in-frame clones, and not every one. The sample comprises around 300,000 clones, roughly 90% of which are singletons, and about 6.4% rests with the top ten. This specimen consisted of peripheral blood, obtained in a trial of Ad26.COV2.S vaccine versus placebo. These receptors all come from a person between 18 and 59 years old who received the Ad26.COV2.S COVID-19 vaccine or a placebo.

The chain combines TRBV5-6 with TRBJ2-2; TRBD1 is a possible D gene (7 bases). From germline, CDR1 is SGHDT and CDR2 YYEEEE. V lost 0 bases to trimming and J lost 4 bases, with 13 bases between them. This CDR3 comprises 16 residues. The CDR3 nucleotides read TGTGCCAGCAGCTTGGCCGACAGGGACTCCACCGGGGAGCTGTTTTTT. Translation gives CASSLADRDSTGELFF.

CDR3 loop: CASSQDSAGRSTEAFF. The CDR3 DNA is TGCGCCAGCAGCCAAGATTCGGCAGGGAGGAGTACTGAAGCTTTCTTT. The chain carries TRBV4-1 and TRBJ1-1; D possibly corresponds to TRBD1 (5 bases). The CDR3 consists of 16 residues. CDR1 and CDR2 from the germline V gene are MGHRA and YSYEKL. With 0 bases removed from V and 5 bases from J, the gap between germline ends came to 16 bases.

This clone was recorded only once. The rearrangement uses TRBV6-5 and TRBJ1-2, with TRBD1 matching over 8 bases. J was trimmed by 8 bases and V by 4 bases; bases with no gene match: 9. CDR1 and CDR2 (germline): MNHEY, SVGAGI. This CDR3 region has 14 residues. The CDR3 DNA sequence: TGTGCCAGCAGTTTTGGGACAGGAATGGAAGGCTACACCTTC. Translation gives CASSFGTGMEGYTF.

V gene TRBV28 combines with J gene TRBJ2-3; D unresolved. The CDR3 contains 16 residues. The germline V gene encodes CDR1 MDHEN and CDR2 SYDVKM. V gave up 5 bases and J gave up 1 base, with 16 bases separating them. The chain's CDR3 is CASSGPRILGTDTQYF. Written as DNA, the CDR3 is TGTGCCAGCAGTGGCCCGAGGATTTTGGGCACAGATACGCAGTATTTT. The complete variable domain, with remaining parts taken from reference TRBV28 and TRBJ2-3, reads DVKVTQSSRYLVKRTGEKVFLECVQDMDHENMFWYRQDPGLGLRLIYFSYDVKMKEKGDIPEGYSVSREKKERFSLILESASTNQTSMYLCASSGPRILGTDTQYFGPGTRLTVL.

The chain joins TRBV9 to TRBJ1-1, with no clear D. The CDR3 runs to 17 residues. Trimming cost V 0 bases and J 1 base, with 16 bases left between them. From germline, CDR1 is SGDLS and CDR2 YYNGEE. The CDR3 bases are TGTGCCAGCAGCGTAGCTCCCCTTAGGGTTTCGAACACTGAAGCTTTCTTT. Its translation is CASSVAPLRVSNTEAFF.

The chain couples TRBV11-2 to TRBJ2-4; the match to TRBD2 covers 7 bases. This CDR3 has 16 amino acids. CDR1 and CDR2 (germline): SGHAT, FQNNGV. The trim removed 7 bases at V and 3 bases at J, leaving 12 bases unmatched. The CDR3 coding sequence is TGTGCCAGCACACCGGGGGGAACTAGCAGCAAAAACATTCAGTACTTC. Translated, it gives CASTPGGTSSKNIQYF.

This clone was detected once. This chain uses TRBV13 with TRBJ1-1; D is unclear. This CDR3 spans 15 amino acids. V was pared by 5 bases and J by 2 bases, with 15 bases between. Germline-derived CDR1 and CDR2 are PRHDT and FYEKMQ (reference sequence). This CDR3 reads CASSKEDKINTEAFF. The CDR3 DNA reads TGTGCCAGCAGCAAGGAAGACAAGATTAACACTGAAGCTTTCTTT.

This clone was recorded once. J is TRBJ1-1 and V is TRBV27; D is ambiguous. V lost 2 bases, J lost 5 bases, and 9 bases lay in between. This CDR3 is built from 13 residues. Germline V gene data show CDR1 as MNHEY and CDR2 as SMNVEV (reference sequence). This CDR3 is CASSLRGRTEAFF. Written as DNA, the CDR3 is TGTGCCAGCAGTTTAAGAGGGCGGACTGAAGCTTTCTTT.

Concerning this clone: In the same sample, other DNA sequences code for this CDR3. This chain connects TRBV9 to TRBJ1-1; the D is unclear. V lost 0 bases, J lost 3 bases, and 12 bases lay in between. Germline lookup yields CDR1 SGDLS and CDR2 YYNGEE. The CDR3 is made up of 15 amino acids. The CDR3 loop is CASSVVTGGYTEAFF. The CDR3, as DNA: TGTGCCAGCAGCGTAGTTACTGGTGGTTACACTGAAGCTTTCTTT.

The V call is TRBV21-1, the J call TRBJ2-1; the table's D call TRBD2 went unverified against the DNA. TRBV21-1 is termed a pseudogene. The CDR3 loop spans 19 amino acids. As DNA, the CDR3 is TGTGCCAGCAGCAAAGCCGGGAGGCCAAACTCCCGCTCCTACAATGAGCAGTTCTTC. It yields the protein CASSKAGRPNSRSYNEQFF.

The genes are TRBV19 and TRBJ2-6; D not certain. Trimming pared 0 bases from V and 9 bases from J, leaving 6 bases between. The CDR3 runs to 13 residues. Germline lookup yields CDR1 LNHDA and CDR2 SQIVND (reference sequence). CDR3 DNA sequence: TGTGCCAGTAGTATAGATATCGACAACGTCCTGACTTTC. It translates to CASSIDIDNVLTF.

Only a few counts were recorded for this clone. The chain is built from TRBV7-9 and TRBJ1-1, with a possible D match to TRBD1 (5 bases). The CDR3 consists of 14 residues. The germline V gene encodes CDR1 SEHNR and CDR2 FQNEAQ (reference sequence). With 4 bases removed from V and 6 bases from J, the gap between germline ends came to 15 bases. The CDR3 DNA reads as TGTGCCAGCAGCTATGCCAGGGATCCCCCTGAAGCTTTCTTT. Residues: CASSYARDPPEAFF.

Worth noting for this clone: The same CDR3 is also encoded by other DNA sequences in this sample. This sequence joins TRBV9 and TRBJ1-1, with D uncertain. Germline CDR1 SGDLS, CDR2 YYNGEE. The germline V and J ends were trimmed by 3 bases and 5 bases, with 14 bases remaining between them. The CDR3 is 14 residues long. The CDR3 region has the DNA TGTGCCAGCAGCGCCAATAGGGTGGGGACTGAAGCTTTCTTT. Protein product: CASSANRVGTEAFF.

This rearrangement joins TRBV4-3 to TRBJ2-3; 11 bases match TRBD2. The CDR3 is 18 residues long. V shed 0 bases and J 0 bases; nucleotides not matched to a gene: 5. Per germline, CDR1 LGHNA and CDR2 YSLEER. The CDR3 is CASSQDRLAGKSTDTQYF. CDR3 DNA sequence: TGCGCCAGCAGCCAAGATAGACTAGCGGGGAAAAGCACAGATACGCAGTATTTT.

The chain has TRBV4-3 and TRBJ1-4; 8 nucleotides line up with TRBD1. CDR1 LGHNA and CDR2 YSLEER come from the germline V gene. V lost 4 bases to trimming and J lost 3 bases; unmatched junction nucleotides: 7. The CDR3 sequence is 16 residues long. Here the CDR3 DNA reads TGCGCCAGCAGCCCTCGGCAGGGGGCGGCTAATGAAAAACTGTTTTTT. Translating gives CASSPRQGAANEKLFF.

This clone was seen just once. The chain links TRBV11-3 to TRBJ2-2, with D uncertain. Trimming cost V 1 base and J 8 bases, with 17 bases left between them. CDR1 SGHNT and CDR2 YENEEA come from the germline V gene. The CDR3 spans 16 residues. Written as DNA, the CDR3 is TGTGCCAGCAGCTTAGTAGGACCGGGCACCGGGGGGGAGCTGTTTTTT. This codes for CASSLVGPGTGGELFF.

The rearrangement links TRBV5-4 to TRBJ2-3; TRBD2 aligns across 8 bases. V gave up 0 bases and J gave up 4 bases; unmatched junction bases: 7. CDR1 is SGHNT, CDR2 YYREEE, per germline (reference sequence). The CDR3 sequence is 16 residues long. The DNA of the CDR3 is TGTGCCAGCAGCTTGGATGCGGGAGGAAGACCAGATACGCAGTATTTT. This codes for CASSLDAGGRPDTQYF.

The chain has TRBV30 and TRBJ2-2; TRBD1 agrees at 7 bases. CDR3 size: 16 residues. Germline V gene sequence: CDR1 GTSNPN, CDR2 SVGIG (reference sequence). V dropped 0 bases and J dropped 0; count of bases not matched to a gene: 4. CDR3 in amino acids: CAWSVRQGANTGELFF. The CDR3 bases are TGTGCCTGGAGTGTACGACAGGGCGCGAACACCGGGGAGCTGTTTTTT.

This chain connects TRBV7-6 to TRBJ2-3, with a possible D match to TRBD2 (5 bases). The CDR3 length is 16 residues. Germline CDR1 and CDR2: SGHVS and FNYEAQ. The V and J ends lost 0 bases and 0 bases respectively, with 10 bases between them. CDR3 coding DNA: TGTGCCAGCAGCTTAGCGGGAGATTCTAGCACAGATACGCAGTATTTT. Its protein product is CASSLAGDSSTDTQYF.

This clone was counted a few times. CDR3 DNA: TGTGCCGGAGCAACAGGGGGAAACGAGCAGTACTTC. Amino acids: CAGATGGNEQYF. The chain couples TRBV7-9 to TRBJ2-7, with 8 bases aligning to TRBD1. Germline values: CDR1 SEHNR, CDR2 FQNEAQ (reference sequence). The length of the CDR3 is 12 residues. V shed 11 bases, J shed 5 bases, and the junction held 8 bases outside the gene matches.

CDR3 nucleotides: TGTGCCAGCAGCTTGGGCACAGGGAGGGATACGCAGTATTTT. It is translated as CASSLGTGRDTQYF. J is TRBJ2-3 and V is TRBV5-8, with D perhaps given as TRBD1 or TRBD2 (6 bases each). CDR1 and CDR2 from the germline V gene are SGHTS and YDEGEE. V was clipped by 0 bases and J by 6 bases, with 11 bases between them. This CDR3 region has 14 residues.